A selection of T cell receptor beta chains follows, all from one sample in a study of early T cells in non-severe SARS-CoV-2 infection. In TCRdb, the 5' RACE reads were re-called with MiXCR into one record per CDR3 protein. The repertoire includes tens of thousands of distinct CDR3 sequences, around 3.9% of them detected once, and approximately 9.1% sits in the top ten. The sample taken for sequencing was whole blood. The receptors originated from an adult who was a healthcare worker with PCR-confirmed SARS-CoV-2 infection or an uninfected control (not recorded which). Both conserved end residues are trimmed from each CDR3. The D gene is left open where the match is weak. Where a row states a size, it is once, few, many or the class of an expanded clone; other rows omit it.

D: .
V: TRBV28
size: many
J: TRBJ1-1
CDR3: ASSLTVNTEAF

D: .
V: TRBV12-3/TRBV12-4
size: many
J: TRBJ1-1
CDR3: ASSFQGGNTEAF

D: .
V: TRBV7-8
size: many
J: TRBJ2-5
CDR3: ASSLQRKAQGTQY

D: .
V: TRBV6-2/TRBV6-3
size: .
J: TRBJ1-5
CDR3: ASSYGGNQPQH

D: TRBD1
V: TRBV10-3
size: many
J: TRBJ1-6
CDR3: AIGQGGEYSPLH

D: .
V: TRBV19
size: many
J: TRBJ1-4
CDR3: ASENYRDSNEKLF

D: .
V: TRBV27
size: many
J: TRBJ2-3
CDR3: ASSLGSVNTDTQY

D: .
V: TRBV28
size: many
J: TRBJ1-5
CDR3: ASSLSGSAPQPQH

D: TRBD1
V: TRBV28
size: .
J: TRBJ2-1
CDR3: ASSLLQGESYNEQF

D: .
V: TRBV4-3
size: many
J: TRBJ1-5
CDR3: ASSQDQTGGRPQH

D: .
V: TRBV20-1
size: many
J: TRBJ2-1
CDR3: SARPSGVGNEQF

D: .
V: TRBV7-9
size: few
J: TRBJ2-5
CDR3: ASRPTGRGETQY

D: TRBD2
V: TRBV20-1
size: many
J: TRBJ2-5
CDR3: SATPTSGTETQY

D: .
V: TRBV7-9
size: many
J: TRBJ2-1
CDR3: ASSSTRDLNEQF

D: TRBD1
V: TRBV5-1
size: many
J: TRBJ2-7
CDR3: ASSSGSRDRGESLY

D: TRBD1
V: TRBV6-6
size: many
J: TRBJ2-1
CDR3: ASGSDRVVESEQF

D: .
V: TRBV12-3/TRBV12-4
size: many
J: TRBJ1-1
CDR3: ASNIVTGTEAF

D: TRBD2
V: TRBV3-1
size: few
J: TRBJ2-1
CDR3: ASSPWRESRYNEQF

D: TRBD1
V: TRBV6-2/TRBV6-3
size: .
J: TRBJ1-1
CDR3: ASNTGTVAF

D: TRBD2
V: TRBV6-1
size: many
J: TRBJ2-2
CDR3: ASRGTSGRNTGELF

D: .
V: TRBV19
size: many
J: TRBJ1-2
CDR3: ASQKSTLQFYGYT

D: .
V: TRBV7-2
size: many
J: TRBJ2-1
CDR3: ASSLSITYNEQF

D: .
V: TRBV4-2
size: many
J: TRBJ2-1
CDR3: ASSQVGSYNEQF

D: TRBD2
V: TRBV28
size: many
J: TRBJ2-1
CDR3: ASRGHRSGTSLLYNEQF

D: .
V: TRBV7-2
size: few
J: TRBJ2-7
CDR3: ASSWGEPYEQY

D: .
V: TRBV6-6
size: many
J: TRBJ2-6
CDR3: ASSLTLLASSSGANVLT

D: TRBD1
V: TRBV7-9
size: few
J: TRBJ1-6
CDR3: ASRPGTGISPLH

D: TRBD1
V: TRBV7-2
size: many
J: TRBJ2-7
CDR3: ASSTLINRDRVIEQY

D: .
V: TRBV20-1
size: many
J: TRBJ2-2
CDR3: SARDQGGGDTGELF

D: .
V: TRBV14
size: .
J: TRBJ2-7
CDR3: ASSQASQGGVRLGSYEQY

D: TRBD2
V: TRBV28
size: many
J: TRBJ2-1
CDR3: ASSPPSGRARRNEQF

D: .
V: TRBV7-9
size: many
J: TRBJ1-2
CDR3: ASSKGRGEDYGYT

D: TRBD1
V: TRBV2
size: few
J: TRBJ2-7
CDR3: ASTEEAGQGTYEQY

D: .
V: TRBV5-4
size: .
J: TRBJ2-4
CDR3: ASSLDQGIKNIQY

D: .
V: TRBV12-3/TRBV12-4
size: medium-sized
J: TRBJ2-3
CDR3: ASSQVGTTQY

D: TRBD1
V: TRBV12-3/TRBV12-4
size: few
J: TRBJ1-2
CDR3: ASSYRGSTNYGYT

D: .
V: TRBV9
size: many
J: TRBJ1-2
CDR3: ASSADVTGSNYGYT

D: .
V: TRBV28
size: .
J: TRBJ2-7
CDR3: ASSPLRPGADEQY

D: TRBD1
V: TRBV3-1
size: .
J: TRBJ1-5
CDR3: ASSQATGGNQPQH

D: .
V: TRBV20-1
size: many
J: TRBJ1-2
CDR3: SAERMGGYGYT

D: .
V: TRBV4-2
size: many
J: TRBJ2-6
CDR3: ASSPPWGTGANVLT

D: TRBD1
V: TRBV7-7
size: many
J: TRBJ2-5
CDR3: ASSYGTGVSETQY

D: TRBD2
V: TRBV2
size: .
J: TRBJ2-1
CDR3: ASNLAGMNEQF

D: .
V: TRBV2
size: many
J: TRBJ2-3
CDR3: ASSEGGNPSTDTQY

D: .
V: TRBV7-2
size: many
J: TRBJ1-4
CDR3: ASSPRRGLTNEKLF

D: TRBD2
V: TRBV4-3
size: medium-sized
J: TRBJ2-3
CDR3: ASSLTSGRADTQY

D: TRBD2
V: TRBV11-2
size: many
J: TRBJ2-3
CDR3: ASSWTSGSTDTQY

D: TRBD2
V: TRBV19
size: many
J: TRBJ2-1
CDR3: ASSIRDYTLNNEQF

D: TRBD2
V: TRBV29-1
size: many
J: TRBJ2-1
CDR3: STRLAGLSYNEQF

D: .
V: TRBV7-2
size: few
J: TRBJ2-1
CDR3: ASSLARAQADEQF

D: TRBD1
V: TRBV7-2
size: many
J: TRBJ2-7
CDR3: ASSLSGTGVSYEQY

D: .
V: TRBV4-3
size: many
J: TRBJ2-2
CDR3: ASSSREGALGELF

D: .
V: TRBV11-3
size: many
J: TRBJ2-1
CDR3: ASSPYRDITYNEQF

D: .
V: TRBV9
size: .
J: TRBJ2-3
CDR3: ASSDYPTDTQY